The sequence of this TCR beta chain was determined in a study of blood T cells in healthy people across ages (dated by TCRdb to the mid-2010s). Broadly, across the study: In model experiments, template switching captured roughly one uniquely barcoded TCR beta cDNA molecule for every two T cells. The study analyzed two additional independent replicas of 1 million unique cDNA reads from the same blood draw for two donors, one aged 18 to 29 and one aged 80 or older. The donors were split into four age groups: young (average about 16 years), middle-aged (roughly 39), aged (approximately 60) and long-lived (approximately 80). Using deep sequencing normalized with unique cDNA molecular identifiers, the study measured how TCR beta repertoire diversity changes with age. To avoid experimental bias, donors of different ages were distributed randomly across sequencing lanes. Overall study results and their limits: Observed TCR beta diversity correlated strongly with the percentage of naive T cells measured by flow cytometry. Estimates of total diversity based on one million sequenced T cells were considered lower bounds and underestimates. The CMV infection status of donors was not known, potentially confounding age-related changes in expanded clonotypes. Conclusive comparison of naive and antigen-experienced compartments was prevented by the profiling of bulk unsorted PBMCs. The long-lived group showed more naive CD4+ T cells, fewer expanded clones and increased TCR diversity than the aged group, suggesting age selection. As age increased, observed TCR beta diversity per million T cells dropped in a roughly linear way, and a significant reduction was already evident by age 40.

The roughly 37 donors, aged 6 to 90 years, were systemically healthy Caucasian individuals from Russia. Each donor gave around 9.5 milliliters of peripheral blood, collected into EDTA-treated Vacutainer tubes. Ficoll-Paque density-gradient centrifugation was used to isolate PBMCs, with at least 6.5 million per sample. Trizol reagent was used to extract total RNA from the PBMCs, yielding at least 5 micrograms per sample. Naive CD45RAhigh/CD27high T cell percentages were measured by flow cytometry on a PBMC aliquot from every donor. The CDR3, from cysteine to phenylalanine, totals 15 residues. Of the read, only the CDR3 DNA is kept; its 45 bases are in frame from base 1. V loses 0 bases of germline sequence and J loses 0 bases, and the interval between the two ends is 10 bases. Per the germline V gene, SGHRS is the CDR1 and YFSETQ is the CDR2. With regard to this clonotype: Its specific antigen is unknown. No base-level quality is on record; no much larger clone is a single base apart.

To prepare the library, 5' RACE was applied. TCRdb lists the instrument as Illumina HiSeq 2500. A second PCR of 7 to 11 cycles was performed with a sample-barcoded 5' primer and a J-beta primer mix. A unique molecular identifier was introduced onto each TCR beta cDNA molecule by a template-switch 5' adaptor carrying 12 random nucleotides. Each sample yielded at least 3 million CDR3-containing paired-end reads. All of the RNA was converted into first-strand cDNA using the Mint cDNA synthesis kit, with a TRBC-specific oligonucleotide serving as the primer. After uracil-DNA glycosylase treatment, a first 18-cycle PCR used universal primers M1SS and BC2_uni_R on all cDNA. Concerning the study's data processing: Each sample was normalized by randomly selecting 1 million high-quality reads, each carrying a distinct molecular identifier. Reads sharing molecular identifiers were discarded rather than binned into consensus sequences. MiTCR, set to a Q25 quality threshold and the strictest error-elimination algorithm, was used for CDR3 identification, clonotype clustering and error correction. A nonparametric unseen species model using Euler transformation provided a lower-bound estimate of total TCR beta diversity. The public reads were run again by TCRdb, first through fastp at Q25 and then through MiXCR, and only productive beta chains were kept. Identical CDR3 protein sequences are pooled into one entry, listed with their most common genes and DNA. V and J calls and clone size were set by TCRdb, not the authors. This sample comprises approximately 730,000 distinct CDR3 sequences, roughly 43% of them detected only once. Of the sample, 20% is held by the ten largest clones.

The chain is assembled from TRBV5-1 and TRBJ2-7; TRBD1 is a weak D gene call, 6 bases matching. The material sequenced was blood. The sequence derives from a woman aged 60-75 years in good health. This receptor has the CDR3 CASSLAKGDSYEQYF. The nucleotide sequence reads TGCGCCAGCAGCTTGGCGAAGGGGGACTCCTACGAGCAGTACTTC.